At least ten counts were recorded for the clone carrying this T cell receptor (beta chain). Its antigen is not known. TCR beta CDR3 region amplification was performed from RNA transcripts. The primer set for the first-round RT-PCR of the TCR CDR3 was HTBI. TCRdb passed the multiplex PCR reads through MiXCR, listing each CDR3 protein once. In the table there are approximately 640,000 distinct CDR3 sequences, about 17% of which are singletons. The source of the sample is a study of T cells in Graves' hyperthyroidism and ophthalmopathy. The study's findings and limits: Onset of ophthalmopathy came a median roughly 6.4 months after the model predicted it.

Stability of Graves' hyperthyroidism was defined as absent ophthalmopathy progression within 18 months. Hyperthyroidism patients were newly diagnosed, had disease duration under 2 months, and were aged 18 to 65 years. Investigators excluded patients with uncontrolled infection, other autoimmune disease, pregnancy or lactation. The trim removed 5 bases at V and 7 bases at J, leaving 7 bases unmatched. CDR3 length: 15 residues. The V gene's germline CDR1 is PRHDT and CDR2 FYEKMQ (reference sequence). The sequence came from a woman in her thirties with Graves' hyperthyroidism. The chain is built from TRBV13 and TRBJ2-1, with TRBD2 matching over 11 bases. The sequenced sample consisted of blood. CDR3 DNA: TGTGCCAGCAGCGCCGGACGGACTAGCGGGAATGAGCAGTTCTTC. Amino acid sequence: CASSAGRTSGNEQFF.